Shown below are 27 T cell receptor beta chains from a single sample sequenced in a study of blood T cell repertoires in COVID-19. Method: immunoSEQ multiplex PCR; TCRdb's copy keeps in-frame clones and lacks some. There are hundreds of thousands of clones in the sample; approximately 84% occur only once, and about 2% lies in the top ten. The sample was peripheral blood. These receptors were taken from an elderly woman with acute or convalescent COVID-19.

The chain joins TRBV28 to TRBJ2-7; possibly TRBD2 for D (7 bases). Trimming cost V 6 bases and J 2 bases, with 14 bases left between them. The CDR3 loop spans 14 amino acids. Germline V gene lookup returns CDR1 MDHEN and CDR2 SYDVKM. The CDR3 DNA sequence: TGTGCCAGCAGCGAAGGGGGGAGGGCCTACGAGCAGTACTTC. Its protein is CASSEGGRAYEQYF.

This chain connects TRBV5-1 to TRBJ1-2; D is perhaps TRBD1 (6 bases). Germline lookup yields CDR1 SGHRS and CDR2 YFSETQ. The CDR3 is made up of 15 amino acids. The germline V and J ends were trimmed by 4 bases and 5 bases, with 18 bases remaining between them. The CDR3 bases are TGCGCCAGCAGCCCATTCCAGGACAGCAAATATGGCTACACCTTC. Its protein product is CASSPFQDSKYGYTF.

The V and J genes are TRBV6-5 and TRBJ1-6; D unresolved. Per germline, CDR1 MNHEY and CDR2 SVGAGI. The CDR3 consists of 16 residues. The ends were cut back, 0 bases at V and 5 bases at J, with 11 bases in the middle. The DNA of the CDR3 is TGTGCCAGCAGTTACTCGTCAATCAAAAATAATTCACCCCTCCACTTT. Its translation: CASSYSSIKNNSPLHF.

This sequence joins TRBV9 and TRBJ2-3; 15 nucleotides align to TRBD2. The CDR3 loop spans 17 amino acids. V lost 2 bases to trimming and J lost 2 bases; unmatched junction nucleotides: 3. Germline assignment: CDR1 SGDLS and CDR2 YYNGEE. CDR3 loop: CASSVGLAGGTTDTQYF. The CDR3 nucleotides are TGTGCCAGCAGCGTCGGACTAGCGGGGGGGACCACAGATACGCAGTATTTT.

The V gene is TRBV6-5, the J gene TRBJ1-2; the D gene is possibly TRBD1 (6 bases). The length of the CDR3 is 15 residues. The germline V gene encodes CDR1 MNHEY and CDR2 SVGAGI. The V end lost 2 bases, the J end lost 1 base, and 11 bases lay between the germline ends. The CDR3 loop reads CASSYRTADNYGYTF. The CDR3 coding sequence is TGTGCCAGCAGTTACAGGACAGCTGATAACTATGGCTACACCTTC.

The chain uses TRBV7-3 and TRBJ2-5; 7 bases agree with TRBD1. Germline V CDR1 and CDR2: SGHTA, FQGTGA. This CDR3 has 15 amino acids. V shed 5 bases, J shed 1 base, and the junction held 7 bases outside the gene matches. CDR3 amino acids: CASSLTAGGQETQYF. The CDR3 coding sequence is TGTGCCAGCAGCCTGACTGCAGGGGGCCAAGAGACCCAGTACTTC.

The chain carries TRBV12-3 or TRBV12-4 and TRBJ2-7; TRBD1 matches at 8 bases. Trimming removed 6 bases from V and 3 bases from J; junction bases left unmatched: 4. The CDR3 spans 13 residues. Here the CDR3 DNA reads TGTGCCAGCAGCCCAGGGACAGGCTACGAGCAGTACTTC. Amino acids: CASSPGTGYEQYF.

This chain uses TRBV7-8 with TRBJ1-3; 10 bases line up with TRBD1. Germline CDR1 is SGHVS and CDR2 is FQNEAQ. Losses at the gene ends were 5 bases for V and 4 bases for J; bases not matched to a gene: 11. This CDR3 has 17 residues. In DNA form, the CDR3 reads TGTGCCAGCAGCCTCAATTGGGGACAGGGGACGGGAAACACCATATATTTT. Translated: CASSLNWGQGTGNTIYF.

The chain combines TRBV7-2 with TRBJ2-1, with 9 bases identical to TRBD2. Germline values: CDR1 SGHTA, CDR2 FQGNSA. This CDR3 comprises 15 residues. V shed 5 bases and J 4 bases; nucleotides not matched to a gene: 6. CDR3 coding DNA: TGTGCCAGCAGCATCTCTAGCGGGGCATACAATGAGCAGTTCTTC. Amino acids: CASSISSGAYNEQFF.

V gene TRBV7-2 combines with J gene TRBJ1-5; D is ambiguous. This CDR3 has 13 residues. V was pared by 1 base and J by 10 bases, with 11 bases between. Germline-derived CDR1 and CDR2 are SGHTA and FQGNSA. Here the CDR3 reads CASSLGSAAPQHF. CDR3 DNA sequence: TGTGCCAGCAGCTTAGGGTCCGCGGCACCCCAGCATTTT.

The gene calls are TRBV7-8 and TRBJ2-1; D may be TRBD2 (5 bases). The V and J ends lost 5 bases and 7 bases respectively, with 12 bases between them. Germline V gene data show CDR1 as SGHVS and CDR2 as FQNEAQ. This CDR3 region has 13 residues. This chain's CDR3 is CASSRESGNEQFF. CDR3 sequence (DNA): TGTGCCAGCAGCCGCGAGTCGGGGAATGAGCAGTTCTTC.

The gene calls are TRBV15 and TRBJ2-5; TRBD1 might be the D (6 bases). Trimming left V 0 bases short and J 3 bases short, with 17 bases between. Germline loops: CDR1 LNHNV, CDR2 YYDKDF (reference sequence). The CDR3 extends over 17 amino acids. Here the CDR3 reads CATSRDDQGQDKETQYF. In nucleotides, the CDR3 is TGTGCCACCAGCAGAGATGACCAGGGGCAAGACAAAGAGACCCAGTACTTC.

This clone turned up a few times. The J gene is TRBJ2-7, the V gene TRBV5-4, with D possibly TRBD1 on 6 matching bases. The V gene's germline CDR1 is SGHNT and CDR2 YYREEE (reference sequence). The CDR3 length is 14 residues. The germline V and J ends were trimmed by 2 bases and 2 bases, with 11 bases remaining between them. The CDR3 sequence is CASSFIGGTYEQYF. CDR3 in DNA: TGTGCCAGCAGCTTTATAGGGGGAACCTACGAGCAGTACTTC. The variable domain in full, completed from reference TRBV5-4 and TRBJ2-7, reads ETGVTQSPTHLIKTRGQQVTLRCSSQSGHNTVSWYQQALGQGPQFIFQYYREEENGRGNFPPRFSGLQFPNYSSELNVNALELDDSALYLCASSFIGGTYEQYFGPGTRLTVT.

The CDR3 nucleotides are TGTGCCAGCAGCCCCCTCGGACAGGGCCTTATCCCTGGGGCCAACGTCCTGACTTTC. Encoded protein: CASSPLGQGLIPGANVLTF. The V call is TRBV9, the J call TRBJ2-6, with TRBD1 identical over 8 bases. CDR3 length equals 19 residues. Unmatched junction bases numbered 14, after V lost 4 bases and J lost 2 bases. CDR1 and CDR2 (germline): SGDLS, YYNGEE.

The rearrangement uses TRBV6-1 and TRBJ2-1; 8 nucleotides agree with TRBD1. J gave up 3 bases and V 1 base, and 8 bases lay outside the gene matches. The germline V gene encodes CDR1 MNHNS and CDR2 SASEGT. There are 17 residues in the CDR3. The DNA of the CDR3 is TGTGCCAGCAGTGAAGGGGCAGGGGGCATCAGCTACAATGAGCAGTTCTTC. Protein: CASSEGAGGISYNEQFF.

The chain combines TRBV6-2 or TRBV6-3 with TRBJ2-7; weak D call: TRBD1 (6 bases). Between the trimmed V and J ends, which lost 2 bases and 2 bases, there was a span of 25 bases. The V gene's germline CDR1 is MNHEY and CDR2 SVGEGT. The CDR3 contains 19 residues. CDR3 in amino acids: CASSYTQGSKSPGTYEQYF. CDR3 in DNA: TGTGCCAGCAGTTACACGCAGGGGTCTAAGTCCCCAGGTACCTACGAGCAGTACTTC.

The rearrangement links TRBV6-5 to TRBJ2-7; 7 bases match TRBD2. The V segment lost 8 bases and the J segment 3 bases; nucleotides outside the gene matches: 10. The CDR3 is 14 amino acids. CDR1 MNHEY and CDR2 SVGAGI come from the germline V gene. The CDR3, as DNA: TGTGCCAGCTCGAAAGCGGGAAGTCGCTACGAGCAGTACTTC. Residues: CASSKAGSRYEQYF.

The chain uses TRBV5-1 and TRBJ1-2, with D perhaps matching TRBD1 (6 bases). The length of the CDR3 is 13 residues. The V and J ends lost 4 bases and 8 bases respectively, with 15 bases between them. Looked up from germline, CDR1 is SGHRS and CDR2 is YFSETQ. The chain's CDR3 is CASSPGGAGGYTF. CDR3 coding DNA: TGCGCCAGCAGCCCGGGGGGCGCGGGCGGCTACACCTTC. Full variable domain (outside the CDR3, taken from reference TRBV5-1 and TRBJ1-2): KAGVTQTPRYLIKTRGQQVTLSCSPISGHRSVSWYQQTPGQGLQFLFEYFSETQRNKGNFPGRFSGRQFSNSRSEMNVSTLELGDSALYLCASSPGGAGGYTFGSGTRLTVV.

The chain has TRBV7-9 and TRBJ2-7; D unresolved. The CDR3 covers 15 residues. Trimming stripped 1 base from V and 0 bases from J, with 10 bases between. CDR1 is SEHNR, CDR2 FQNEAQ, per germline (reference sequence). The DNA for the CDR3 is TGTGCCAGCAGCTTAGTACCCTCAGGCTCCTACGAGCAGTACTTC. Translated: CASSLVPSGSYEQYF.

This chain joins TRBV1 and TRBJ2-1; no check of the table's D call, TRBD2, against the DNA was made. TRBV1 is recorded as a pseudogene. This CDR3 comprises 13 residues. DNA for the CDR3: TGCACCAGCAGCCGATCCACCCGGAATGAGCAGTTCTTC. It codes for CTSSRSTRNEQFF.

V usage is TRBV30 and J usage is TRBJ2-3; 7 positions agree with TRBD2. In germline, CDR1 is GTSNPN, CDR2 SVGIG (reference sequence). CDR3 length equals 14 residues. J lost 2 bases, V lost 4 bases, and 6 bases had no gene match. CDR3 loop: CAWKRDLLTDTQYF. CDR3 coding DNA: TGTGCCTGGAAGCGGGACTTACTCACAGATACGCAGTATTTT.

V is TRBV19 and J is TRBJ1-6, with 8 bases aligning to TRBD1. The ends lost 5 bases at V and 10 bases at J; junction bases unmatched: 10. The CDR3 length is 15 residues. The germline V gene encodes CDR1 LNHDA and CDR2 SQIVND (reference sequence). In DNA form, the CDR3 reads TGTGCCAGTAGTGTCGGACAGGGAATTCAATCACCCCTCCACTTT. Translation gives CASSVGQGIQSPLHF.

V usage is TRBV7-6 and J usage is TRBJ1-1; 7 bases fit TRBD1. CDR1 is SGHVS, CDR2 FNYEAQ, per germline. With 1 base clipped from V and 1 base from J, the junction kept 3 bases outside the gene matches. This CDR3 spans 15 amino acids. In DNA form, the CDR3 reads TGTGCCAGCAGCTTAGGACAGGGCCAGAACACTGAAGCTTTCTTT. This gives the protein CASSLGQGQNTEAFF.

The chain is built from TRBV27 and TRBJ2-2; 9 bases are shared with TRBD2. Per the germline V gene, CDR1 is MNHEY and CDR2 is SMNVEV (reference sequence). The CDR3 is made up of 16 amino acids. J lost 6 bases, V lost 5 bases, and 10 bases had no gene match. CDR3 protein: CASSKRREGSPGELFF. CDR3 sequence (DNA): TGTGCCAGCAGTAAAAGGCGGGAGGGGAGTCCCGGGGAGCTGTTTTTT.

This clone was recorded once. The CDR3, as DNA: TGTGCCAGCAGCTCCGACGGGGTCTATGAGCAGTACTTC. Residues: CASSSDGVYEQYF. The gene calls are TRBV7-2 and TRBJ2-7, with D possibly matching TRBD2 (5 bases). Germline assignment: CDR1 SGHTA and CDR2 FQGNSA. The CDR3 has 13 amino acids. V lost 4 bases, J lost 7 bases, and 14 bases lay in between.

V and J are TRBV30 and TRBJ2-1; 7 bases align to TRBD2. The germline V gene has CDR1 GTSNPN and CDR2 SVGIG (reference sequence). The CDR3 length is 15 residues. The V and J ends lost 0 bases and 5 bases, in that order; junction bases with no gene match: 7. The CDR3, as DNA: TGTGCCTGGAGTGTAAGGGACTATTTCCACAATGAGCAGTTCTTC. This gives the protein CAWSVRDYFHNEQFF.

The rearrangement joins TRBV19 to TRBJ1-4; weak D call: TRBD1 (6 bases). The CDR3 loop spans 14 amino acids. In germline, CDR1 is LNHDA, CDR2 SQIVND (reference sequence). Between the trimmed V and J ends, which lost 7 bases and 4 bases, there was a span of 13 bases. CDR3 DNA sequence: TGTGCCAGTAAAAAGGACAGAAATAATGAAAAACTGTTTTTT. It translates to CASKKDRNNEKLFF.